This T cell receptor beta chain was sequenced in a study of regulatory T cells in long-lasting Graves disease. Background on the study: For a period under 3 months, newly diagnosed Graves' patients had taken antithyroid drugs.

The study's findings and limits: Fewer public clonotypes were shared by new patients (around 990) than by persistent patients (roughly 2,600).

This clonotype appeared many times. Its cognate antigen is unknown. Researchers made TCR beta libraries by using iRepertoire HTBI primers and running Arm-PCR on CDR3 regions. Via MiXCR, TCRdb re-called the multiplex PCR reads, giving one row per CDR3 protein. The profile shows 250,000 or so distinct CDR3 sequences, around 19% of them singletons. The CDR3 has 16 residues. Germline loops: CDR1 SGHVS, CDR2 FQNEAQ. V shed 5 bases, J shed 3 bases, and the junction held 9 bases outside the gene matches. Time point described: newly diagnosed GD, antithyroid drugs for less than 3 months. PBMC RNA was the source of the TCR library. The same specimen was also included in a second study, on T cells in Graves' hyperthyroidism and ophthalmopathy.

The sequencing here drew on peripheral blood mononuclear cells (PBMCs), taken at new diagnosis, from a patient treated with antithyroid drugs. This chain links TRBV7-8 with TRBJ2-3, with 9 bases identical to TRBD2. This receptor was obtained from a woman aged 30 to 39 with Graves disease. The CDR3 spells CASSPQAAGGTDTQYF. CDR3 nucleotides: TGTGCCAGCAGCCCCCAGGCAGCGGGGGGAACAGATACGCAGTATTTT.